This TCR beta chain was sequenced during a study of neoadjuvant anti-PD-1 for oral cavity cancer. In its sample, this clone was seen a few times. Survey sequencing of tumors mostly used 4 to 5.5 ug DNA, two replicates. Sequencing was performed with immunoSEQ multiplex PCR; in TCRdb, only in-frame clones are kept and a portion is missing. There are 5,500 to 8,000 clones in the sample; over 35% occur only once, and about 25% lies in the top ten. Cohort: HPV-negative, locally advanced oral cavity squamous cell carcinoma patients. The CDR3 loop spans 13 amino acids. From germline, CDR1 is SGHNT and CDR2 YENEEA. Trimming left V 3 bases short and J 5 bases short, with 11 bases between.

The TCR comes from a person aged 35 to 85 with oral cavity squamous cell carcinoma. The gene calls are TRBV11-3 and TRBJ2-7; no definite D call. The input for sequencing was tumor tissue, taken before nivolumab (anti-PD-1) treatment. Here the CDR3 DNA reads TGTGCCAGCAGCTTCGGCGAAGGGCACGAGCAGTACTTC. Its translation: CASSFGEGHEQYF.